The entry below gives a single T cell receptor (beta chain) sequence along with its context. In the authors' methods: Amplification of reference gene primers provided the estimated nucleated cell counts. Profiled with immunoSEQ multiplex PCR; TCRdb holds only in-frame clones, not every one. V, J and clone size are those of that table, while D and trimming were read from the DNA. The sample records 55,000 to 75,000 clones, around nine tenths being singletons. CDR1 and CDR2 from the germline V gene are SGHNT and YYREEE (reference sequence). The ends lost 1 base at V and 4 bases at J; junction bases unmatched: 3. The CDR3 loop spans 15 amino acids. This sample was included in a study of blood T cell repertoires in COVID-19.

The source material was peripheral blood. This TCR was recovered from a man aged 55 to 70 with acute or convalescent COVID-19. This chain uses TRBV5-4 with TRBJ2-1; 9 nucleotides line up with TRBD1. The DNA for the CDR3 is TGTGCCAGCAGCTTGACGACAGGGGGTTACAATGAGCAGTTCTTC. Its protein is CASSLTTGGYNEQFF.